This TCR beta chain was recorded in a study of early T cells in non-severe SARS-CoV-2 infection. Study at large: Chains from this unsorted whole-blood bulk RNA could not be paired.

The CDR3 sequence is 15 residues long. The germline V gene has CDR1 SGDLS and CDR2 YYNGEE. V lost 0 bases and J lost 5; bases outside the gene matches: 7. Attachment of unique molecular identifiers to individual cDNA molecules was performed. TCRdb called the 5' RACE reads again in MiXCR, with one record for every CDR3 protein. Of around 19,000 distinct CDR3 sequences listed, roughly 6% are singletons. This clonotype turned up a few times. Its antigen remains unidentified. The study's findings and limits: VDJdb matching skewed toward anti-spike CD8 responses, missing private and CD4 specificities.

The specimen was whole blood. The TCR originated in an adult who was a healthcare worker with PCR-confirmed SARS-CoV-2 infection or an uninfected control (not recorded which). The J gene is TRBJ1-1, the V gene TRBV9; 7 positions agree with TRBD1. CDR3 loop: CASSVGVGGGTEAFF. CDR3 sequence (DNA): TGTGCCAGCAGCGTAGGTGTAGGGGGCGGAACTGAAGCTTTCTTT.